The 18 T cell receptor beta chains below were found in one sample sequenced in a study of OX40 agonist ivuxolimab in advanced cancers. The protocol was immunoSEQ multiplex PCR, while the TCRdb copy is restricted to in-frame clones and leaves out a portion. Of about 100,000 clones listed, about 89% are singletons. The sample was CD4+ or CD8+ T cells sorted from blood, taken in a trial of the OX40 agonist ivuxolimab. The receptor source for this set is an adult with an advanced solid tumor such as melanoma, head and neck, liver or kidney cancer.

The chain is built from TRBV5-4 and TRBJ2-7, with 8 bases aligning to TRBD2. The CDR3 is 15 residues long. The V and J ends lost 0 bases and 3 bases, in that order; junction bases with no gene match: 5. CDR1 is SGHNT and CDR2 is YYREEE in the germline V gene (reference sequence). CDR3 protein: CASSLEAGEGYEQYF. The CDR3 DNA is TGTGCCAGCAGCTTGGAAGCGGGAGAGGGCTACGAGCAGTACTTC.

V gene TRBV30 combines with J gene TRBJ1-4; 7 bases agree with TRBD1. Germline-derived CDR1 and CDR2 are GTSNPN and SVGIG (reference sequence). V dropped 3 bases and J dropped 7; count of bases not matched to a gene: 2. This CDR3 has 12 residues. CDR3 coding DNA: TGTGCCTGGAGAGGGGACAGTGAAAAACTGTTTTTT. Protein: CAWRGDSEKLFF.

The J gene is TRBJ2-7, the V gene TRBV10-3, with 9 nucleotides matching TRBD2. The V and J ends lost 6 bases and 0 bases, in that order; junction bases with no gene match: 6. The CDR3 loop spans 15 amino acids. CDR1 ENHRY and CDR2 SYGVKD come from the germline V gene. Written as DNA, the CDR3 is TGTGCCATCAGGGCGCTAGCGGGGAGCTCCTACGAGCAGTACTTC. This codes for CAIRALAGSSYEQYF.

This chain connects TRBV28 to TRBJ1-4, with D perhaps matching TRBD1 (6 bases). This CDR3 comprises 14 residues. The V end lost 1 base, the J end lost 7 bases, and 10 bases lay between the germline ends. Germline lookup yields CDR1 MDHEN and CDR2 SYDVKM. The CDR3 DNA reads TGTGCCAGCAGTTTATCCCCAGGGGTTGAAAAACTGTTTTTT. Translating gives CASSLSPGVEKLFF.

This clone was detected only once. The CDR3 spells CASSLMWGTEAFF. CDR3 sequence (DNA): TGTGCCAGCAGCTTAATGTGGGGCACTGAAGCTTTCTTT. The chain uses TRBV7-7 and TRBJ1-1; D unresolved. The ends were cut back, 2 bases at V and 4 bases at J, with 8 bases in the middle. The CDR3 sequence is 13 residues long. Germline-derived CDR1 and CDR2 are SSHAT and FNYEAQ (reference sequence).

V usage is TRBV5-1 and J usage is TRBJ2-5; a weak D match, TRBD1 (6 bases). The ends were cut back, 5 bases at V and 0 bases at J, with 11 bases in the middle. Germline CDR1 is SGHRS and CDR2 is YFSETQ. The CDR3 has 14 residues. This CDR3 reads CASSDGQNQETQYF. CDR3 coding DNA: TGCGCCAGCAGTGACGGACAGAACCAAGAGACCCAGTACTTC.

The chain has TRBV6-1 and TRBJ2-7; TRBD2 is a possible D gene (5 bases). Per germline, CDR1 MNHNS and CDR2 SASEGT. Trimming cost V 5 bases and J 2 bases, with 7 bases left between them. The CDR3 extends over 12 amino acids. CDR3 DNA sequence: TGTGCCAGCAGTATACTAGCCTACGAGCAGTACTTC. Its translation: CASSILAYEQYF.

This clone has just one count. The chain combines TRBV5-6 with TRBJ2-4; TRBD1 might be the D (6 bases). CDR3 length: 15 amino acids. Germline CDR1 and CDR2: SGHDT and YYEEEE. V was pared by 5 bases and J by 0 bases, with 12 bases between. CDR3 sequence: CASRNRALAKNIQYF. The DNA of the CDR3 is TGTGCCAGCAGAAACAGGGCACTAGCCAAAAACATTCAGTACTTC.

This chain joins TRBV9 and TRBJ2-2, with 13 bases matching TRBD2. The CDR3 is 16 residues long. The V gene's germline CDR1 is SGDLS and CDR2 YYNGEE. V dropped 4 bases and J dropped 7; count of bases not matched to a gene: 7. The CDR3 loop reads CASSPTGLAGVGELFF. The CDR3 DNA reads TGTGCCAGCAGCCCAACCGGACTAGCGGGGGTCGGGGAGCTGTTTTTT.

In DNA, the CDR3 is TGCGCCAGCAGCTTGAATCTAGCGGGAGAGGTTGAGACCCAGTACTTC. It is translated as CASSLNLAGEVETQYF. The chain couples TRBV5-1 to TRBJ2-5; 10 bases are shared with TRBD2. Germline assignment: CDR1 SGHRS and CDR2 YFSETQ. This CDR3 is built from 16 residues. J gave up 5 bases and V 1 base, and 8 bases lay outside the gene matches.

This chain uses TRBV6-5 with TRBJ2-3, with TRBD2 matching 8 bases. Per germline, CDR1 MNHEY and CDR2 SVGAGI. V trimming: 5 bases; J trimming: 3 bases; junction bases outside the gene matches: 7. This CDR3 is 15 amino acids long. CDR3 nucleotides: TGTGCCAGCAGTCAGATAGCGGGGAAGACAGATACGCAGTATTTT. Encoded protein: CASSQIAGKTDTQYF.

The chain recombines TRBV5-5 with TRBJ2-5; D is undetermined. The CDR3 has 14 residues. Trimming pared 1 base from V and 5 bases from J, leaving 12 bases between. Germline assignment: CDR1 SGHKS and CDR2 YYEKEE (reference sequence). The CDR3 nucleotides read TGTGCCAGCAGCTTGAACGCTAGATGGGAGACCCAGTACTTC. It yields the protein CASSLNARWETQYF. Based on the CDR3 plus reference TRBV5-5 and TRBJ2-5, the full variable domain is DAGVTQSPTHLIKTRGQQVTLRCSPISGHKSVSWYQQVLGQGPQFIFQYYEKEERGRGNFPDRFSARQFPNYSSELNVNALLLGDSALYLCASSLNARWETQYFGPGTRLLVL.

The V call is TRBV5-4, the J call TRBJ1-2, with D uncertain. CDR3 size: 13 residues. The V gene lost 5 bases and the J gene lost 2 bases, with 10 bases spanning the gap. The germline V gene encodes CDR1 SGHNT and CDR2 YYREEE (reference sequence). CDR3 amino acids: CASSILVNYGYTF. The CDR3 nucleotides read TGTGCCAGCAGTATCCTGGTAAACTATGGCTACACCTTC.

This clone showed up just once. CDR3: CASSQDFLGNEQFF. The CDR3 nucleotides read TGTGCCAGCAGCCAAGATTTTTTAGGGAATGAGCAGTTCTTC. The J gene is TRBJ2-1, the V gene TRBV14, with no clear D. V was trimmed by 0 bases and J by 7 bases, leaving 10 bases between them. This CDR3 has 14 amino acids. CDR1 SGHDN and CDR2 FVKESK come from the germline V gene.

In nucleotides, the CDR3 is TGTGCCAGCAGTGAATTCGGCCGGGTAGAATCACCCCTCCACTTT. It yields the protein CASSEFGRVESPLHF. The J gene is TRBJ1-6, the V gene TRBV6-1; D remains ambiguous. The CDR3 contains 15 residues. Per germline, CDR1 MNHNS and CDR2 SASEGT. Between the trimmed V and J ends, which lost 2 bases and 10 bases, there was a span of 15 bases.

The gene calls are TRBV7-2 and TRBJ1-1; no reliable D call. V lost 2 bases and J 5 bases, leaving 15 bases between the germline ends. Germline values: CDR1 SGHTA, CDR2 FQGNSA. The CDR3 consists of 15 residues. CDR3 region: CASSLRPAPGTEAFF. The CDR3 DNA follows: TGTGCCAGCAGCTTACGTCCAGCCCCAGGAACTGAAGCTTTCTTT.

The chain links TRBV6-1 to TRBJ1-2, with 8 bases that match TRBD1. Germline CDR1 reads MNHNS; CDR2 reads SASEGT. The CDR3 sequence is 15 residues long. V lost 1 base to trimming and J lost 4 bases; unmatched junction nucleotides: 5. In DNA form, the CDR3 reads TGTGCCAGCAGTGAAGTGACAGGGGAAACCTATGGCTACACCTTC. Translating gives CASSEVTGETYGYTF.

The chain recombines TRBV6-5 with TRBJ1-5; possibly TRBD1 for D (6 bases). The V gene lost 6 bases and the J gene lost 2 bases, with 14 bases spanning the gap. CDR1 and CDR2 from the germline V gene are MNHEY and SVGAGI. The CDR3 has 15 amino acids. This chain's CDR3 is CASSLRAGGNQPQHF. CDR3 sequence (DNA): TGTGCCAGCAGCCTAAGGGCAGGGGGCAATCAGCCCCAGCATTTT.